These T cell receptor beta chains were read from a single sample in a study of sequential checkpoint blockade in melanoma. Sequencing was performed with immunoSEQ multiplex PCR; in TCRdb, only in-frame clones are kept and a portion is missing. The table includes roughly 6,000 clones, around 26% detected once. The sequencing here drew on tumor tissue (inferred from file names), taken from a patient given nivolumab and ipilimumab in sequence. The receptors were sampled from a human donor with melanoma. CDR3s include the opening cysteine and the closing phenylalanine or tryptophan. Fields, in order: clone size, J gene, D gene, V gene, CDR3 DNA, CDR3 protein. A D gene is named only where the DNA matches it firmly. A row's size may be missing; if present it is once, few, many or a size class.

abundance: few; j_gene: TRBJ2-5; d_gene: TRBD1; v_gene: TRBV9; CDR3nt: TGTGCCAGCAGCGGGACAGGGGGCACACAAGAGACCCAGTACTTC; CDR3aa: CASSGTGGTQETQYF
abundance: NA; j_gene: TRBJ2-7; d_gene: TRBD2; v_gene: TRBV11-3; CDR3nt: TGTGCCAGCAGCTCTGCTAGCGGGGGGATCGAGCAGTACTTC; CDR3aa: CASSSASGGIEQYF
abundance: NA; j_gene: TRBJ2-4; d_gene: NA; v_gene: TRBV28; CDR3nt: TGTGCCAGCAGTTTCCCGGCACCCAGGGGCAACATTCAGTACTTC; CDR3aa: CASSFPAPRGNIQYF
abundance: many; j_gene: TRBJ2-7; d_gene: NA; v_gene: TRBV6-8; CDR3nt: TGTGCCAGCAGTTGTCATGCCCCGGGGCAGTCCTACTACGAGCAGTACTTC; CDR3aa: CASSCHAPGQSYYEQYF
abundance: NA; j_gene: TRBJ1-6; d_gene: TRBD1; v_gene: TRBV28; CDR3nt: TGTGCCAGCAGTTTATGGGGGGACAGAGATTCACCCCTCCACTTT; CDR3aa: CASSLWGDRDSPLHF
abundance: few; j_gene: TRBJ2-2; d_gene: NA; v_gene: TRBV1; CDR3nt: TGCGCCAGCAGCCAACCGAAGACTAGCGGATTAAACACCGGGGAGCTGTTTTTT; CDR3aa: CASSQPKTSGLNTGELFF
abundance: few; j_gene: TRBJ1-2; d_gene: NA; v_gene: TRBV9; CDR3nt: TGTGCCAGCAGCGTAGGGGAATGGGTGCGGGGCTACGGCTACACCTTC; CDR3aa: CASSVGEWVRGYGYTF
abundance: NA; j_gene: TRBJ2-1; d_gene: TRBD2; v_gene: TRBV19; CDR3nt: TGTGCCAGTAGTACTCGGACTAGCGGGAGCCACAATGAGCAGTTCTTC; CDR3aa: CASSTRTSGSHNEQFF
abundance: NA; j_gene: TRBJ2-4; d_gene: NA; v_gene: TRBV11-3; CDR3nt: TGTGCCAGCAGCTTATTTCACCCGGAAGCCAAAAACATTCAGTACTTC; CDR3aa: CASSLFHPEAKNIQYF
abundance: many; j_gene: TRBJ2-7; d_gene: NA; v_gene: TRBV9; CDR3nt: TGTGCCAGCAGCTTACGTTCCGACGAGCAGTACTTC; CDR3aa: CASSLRSDEQYF
abundance: NA; j_gene: TRBJ2-1; d_gene: TRBD2; v_gene: TRBV25-1; CDR3nt: TGTGCCAGCAGGGATCTGCGGGAGGGCCTTGAGCAGTTCTTC; CDR3aa: CASRDLREGLEQFF
abundance: medium-sized; j_gene: TRBJ2-2; d_gene: NA; v_gene: TRBV11-3; CDR3nt: TGTGCCAGCAGCTTCGGGCCCGCGAACACCGGGGAGCTGTTTTTT; CDR3aa: CASSFGPANTGELFF
abundance: few; j_gene: TRBJ2-1; d_gene: NA; v_gene: TRBV11-3; CDR3nt: TGTGCCAGCAGCTTAGATTACCGGGGTCGGTACAATGAGCAGTTCTTC; CDR3aa: CASSLDYRGRYNEQFF
abundance: many; j_gene: TRBJ2-3; d_gene: TRBD2; v_gene: TRBV11-3; CDR3nt: TGTGCCAGCAGCCAGGGTGCTAGCGGGGGGGCGGCAGATACGCAGTATTTT; CDR3aa: CASSQGASGGAADTQYF